The sequence of this T cell receptor (beta chain) was determined in a study of control samples from healthy donors and cancer patients. Repertoires were generated with immunoSEQ multiplex PCR, while TCRdb's copy carries only in-frame clones and drops some. The sample holds tens of thousands of clones; 93% are singletons and the top ten take about 1.5%. CDR1 is SGHVS, CDR2 FNYEAQ, per germline. This CDR3 is 12 amino acids long. Trimming removed 6 bases at V and 5 bases at J, with 7 bases between. This chain connects TRBV7-6 to TRBJ2-2; D might be TRBD2 (6 bases). The sequence derives from a woman aged 25 to 45 in good health. The sequenced sample consisted of blood. The chain's CDR3 is CASSRGTGELFF. The CDR3 DNA reads as TGTGCCAGCAGTCGGGGGACCGGGGAGCTGTTTTTT.